Below are 30 T cell receptor beta chains sequenced from a single sample in a study of blood T cell repertoires in COVID-19 (TCRdb year 2020). Library generation was performed with the immunoSEQ multiplex PCR assay. Entries here come from immuneACCESS through TCRdb and include only in-frame sequences with V and J called. Some clones fail to appear in such tables; in the studies checked, an unresolved V gene covers under half of the shortfall, and the cause of the remainder is unknown. In this sample the table shows around 26,000 clones, about 80% of which occur a single time. The ten largest make up about 40% of the sample. Sequencing was carried out using peripheral blood. The receptors here all came from a man aged 65 to 85 with acute or convalescent COVID-19.

The chain links TRBV19 to TRBJ2-6; D unresolved. The CDR3 extends over 15 amino acids. Trimming pared 3 bases from V and 1 base from J, leaving 7 bases between. Looked up from germline, CDR1 is LNHDA and CDR2 is SQIVND (reference sequence). The CDR3 nucleotides are TGTGCCAGTAGTATCGACACATCTGGGGCCAACGTCCTGACTTTC. Its translation is CASSIDTSGANVLTF.

The chain couples TRBV5-4 to TRBJ2-1, with D uncertain. Germline V gene sequence: CDR1 SGHNT, CDR2 YYREEE (reference sequence). V lost 4 bases, J lost 6 bases, and 14 bases lay in between. The CDR3 totals 14 residues. The CDR3 is CASSNRSLRNEQFF. The CDR3 DNA reads as TGTGCCAGCAGCAATAGGAGTCTCCGCAATGAGCAGTTCTTC.

A single count supports this clone. The chain couples TRBV28 to TRBJ1-2; 11 bases fit TRBD1. Germline-derived CDR1 and CDR2 are MDHEN and SYDVKM. V lost 5 bases, J lost 3 bases, and 11 bases stayed unmatched. There are 17 residues in the CDR3. The CDR3: CASSPGGQGARDYGYTF. DNA of the CDR3: TGTGCCAGCAGTCCCGGTGGACAGGGGGCGCGGGACTATGGCTACACCTTC.

This chain links TRBV19 with TRBJ1-5; 7 bases agree with TRBD1. The CDR3 length is 13 residues. From germline, CDR1 is LNHDA and CDR2 SQIVND (reference sequence). V shed 4 bases, J shed 7 bases, and the junction held 4 bases outside the gene matches. CDR3 nucleotide sequence: TGTGCCAGTAGTAGTCAGGGGGACCAGCCCCAGCATTTT. Translated, it gives CASSSQGDQPQHF. Full variable domain (rest looked up from reference TRBV19 and TRBJ1-5): DGGITQSPKYLFRKEGQNVTLSCEQNLNHDAMYWYRQDPGQGLRLIYYSQIVNDFQKGDIAEGYSVSREKKESFPLTVTSAQKNPTAFYLCASSSQGDQPQHFGDGTRLSIL.

V and J are TRBV6-2 or TRBV6-3 and TRBJ2-1, with 7 bases fitting TRBD2. With 5 bases clipped from V and 6 bases from J, the junction kept 16 bases outside the gene matches. Looked up from germline, CDR1 is MNHEY and CDR2 is SVGEGT. This CDR3 has 17 residues. In nucleotides, the CDR3 is TGTGCCAGCAGTGGCCCCGTAAGCGGGATGCGCGGCAATGAGCAGTTCTTC. It encodes CASSGPVSGMRGNEQFF.

The chain joins TRBV5-6 to TRBJ1-4, with 8 bases identical to TRBD1. Per germline, CDR1 SGHDT and CDR2 YYEEEE. V dropped 0 bases and J dropped 2; count of bases not matched to a gene: 6. This CDR3 contains 17 residues. The CDR3, as DNA: TGTGCCAGCAGCTTGGGAGGACAGGGCGCGACTAATGAAAAACTGTTTTTT. As protein: CASSLGGQGATNEKLFF.

This CDR3 reads CASSPTSGGALNTGELFF. The CDR3 DNA reads TGTGCCAGCAGCCCTACTAGCGGGGGGGCTTTGAACACCGGGGAGCTGTTTTTT. The chain has TRBV9 and TRBJ2-2; 13 bases match TRBD2. J was trimmed by 1 base and V by 4 bases; bases with no gene match: 7. CDR1 is SGDLS and CDR2 is YYNGEE in the germline V gene. This CDR3 has 18 amino acids.

In DNA form, the CDR3 reads TGCGCCAGCAGCGAAGACAGGGCGGGTGAAAAACTGTTTTTT. Amino acid sequence: CASSEDRAGEKLFF. The gene calls are TRBV5-1 and TRBJ1-4, with TRBD1 identical over 7 bases. Per the germline V gene, CDR1 is SGHRS and CDR2 is YFSETQ. This CDR3 is 14 amino acids long. Unmatched junction bases numbered 7, after V lost 4 bases and J lost 7 bases.

This clone occurred once. This chain uses TRBV9 with TRBJ1-4, with TRBD1 identical over 12 bases. CDR3 size: 13 residues. Germline V gene lookup returns CDR1 SGDLS and CDR2 YYNGEE. V lost 2 bases, J lost 17 bases, and 7 bases stayed unmatched. The DNA of the CDR3 is TGTGCCAGCAGCGTCGGCGGGACAGGGGGCCAATTTTTT. As protein: CASSVGGTGGQFF.

This clone was counted a single time. The V call is TRBV21-1, the J call TRBJ1-1. TRBV21-1 is a recognized pseudogene. CDR3 length: 14 residues. The CDR3 region has the DNA TGTGCCAGCAGCAAAGGGGCGGGAAACACTGAAGCTTTCTTT. Protein product: CASSKGAGNTEAFF.

The chain's CDR3 is CASSQDATDMGLYGYTF. The DNA of the CDR3 is TGCGCCAGCAGCCAAGATGCGACGGACATGGGGCTCTATGGCTACACCTTC. This chain connects TRBV4-3 to TRBJ1-2; TRBD1 is a possible D gene (5 bases). The germline V gene encodes CDR1 LGHNA and CDR2 YSLEER. V was trimmed by 0 bases and J by 4 bases, leaving 18 bases between them. The CDR3 is 17 residues long.

CDR3 nucleotides: TGTGCCATCAGTGAGGGCACAACAGGGGGGTACGAGCAGTACTTC. Its protein is CAISEGTTGGYEQYF. V and J are TRBV10-3 and TRBJ2-7, with TRBD1 matching over 8 bases. The junction had 7 bases not matched to a gene; V was cut back by 2 bases and J by 4 bases. The V gene's germline CDR1 is ENHRY and CDR2 SYGVKD. The CDR3 loop spans 15 amino acids.

The chain couples TRBV5-5 to TRBJ2-1; TRBD2 matches 12 bases. V trimming: 4 bases; J trimming: 1 base; junction bases outside the gene matches: 12. The length of the CDR3 is 19 residues. The germline gives CDR1 SGHKS, CDR2 YYEKEE (reference sequence). The CDR3 DNA follows: TGTGCCAGCAGCCCGAGGGGGAGACTAGCGGGAGATTCCTACAATGAGCAGTTCTTC. It codes for CASSPRGRLAGDSYNEQFF.

V usage is TRBV5-4 and J usage is TRBJ1-4; a weak D match, TRBD1 (5 bases). Between the trimmed V and J ends, which lost 1 base and 12 bases, there was a span of 16 bases. This CDR3 is 14 amino acids long. The germline CDR1 and CDR2 sequences are SGHNT and YYREEE (reference sequence). The DNA for the CDR3 is TGTGCCAGCAGCTTGTCCAGGGAACGAGAGCAACTGTTTTTT. Its translation: CASSLSREREQLFF.

This clone was counted between two and nine times. The rearrangement links TRBV3-1 (or the pseudogene TRBV3-2) to TRBJ2-5, with D possibly TRBD2 on 5 matching bases. Germline CDR1 reads LGHDT; CDR2 reads YNNKEL (reference sequence). V was cut by 2 bases and J by 3 bases, with 16 bases left in between. The CDR3 spans 16 residues. The CDR3, as DNA: TGTGCCAGCAGCCAATCAAGAGAGACTAAGGAAGAGACCCAGTACTTC. This translates into CASSQSRETKEETQYF.

This clone appeared a few times. J is TRBJ1-6 and V is TRBV6-5; no firm D call. Trimming took 11 bases from V and 10 from J, leaving 15 bases between them. The CDR3 runs 12 residues. Germline V gene sequence: CDR1 MNHEY, CDR2 SVGAGI. The CDR3 is CASNRSGSPLHF. CDR3 DNA: TGTGCCTCCAATCGGTCGGGATCACCCCTCCACTTT.

This chain uses TRBV6-2 or TRBV6-3 with TRBJ1-1; 11 positions match TRBD1. Germline values: CDR1 MNHEY, CDR2 SVGEGT. Losses at the gene ends were 5 bases for V and 0 bases for J; bases not matched to a gene: 8. The CDR3 spans 17 residues. CDR3 nucleotides: TGTGCCAGCAGTCACAGGACAGGGGGCGGGATGAACACTGAAGCTTTCTTT. Encoded protein: CASSHRTGGGMNTEAFF.

The gene calls are TRBV5-4 and TRBJ2-1; 8 nucleotides line up with TRBD2. V was pared by 4 bases and J by 14 bases, with 11 bases of the junction left unmatched. The CDR3 consists of 13 residues. Per the germline V gene, CDR1 is SGHNT and CDR2 is YYREEE (reference sequence). CDR3 sequence reads: CASSPPGGGFKFF. The CDR3 coding sequence is TGTGCCAGCAGCCCCCCCGGGGGGGGATTTAAGTTCTTC.

V usage is TRBV2 and J usage is TRBJ1-2; 7 bases fit TRBD1. Germline trimming cut 8 bases from V and 4 bases from J; bases unmatched to any gene: 7. Germline V gene sequence: CDR1 SNHLY, CDR2 FYNNEI. The CDR3 has 13 residues. DNA of the CDR3: TGTGCCAGCTCCCGACAGGGTCGCTATGGCTACACCTTC. Translated: CASSRQGRYGYTF. Together with reference TRBV2 and TRBJ1-2, the CDR3 gives the full variable domain: EPEVTQTPSHQVTQMGQEVILRCVPISNHLYFYWYRQILGQKVEFLVSFYNNEISEKSEIFDDQFSVERPDGSNFTLKIRSTKLEDSAMYFCASSRQGRYGYTFGSGTRLTVV.

This chain links TRBV18 with TRBJ2-7, with TRBD1 as a possible D gene (6 bases). The CDR3 has 16 amino acids. Per germline, CDR1 KGHSH and CDR2 LQKENI. Trimming cost V 4 bases and J 0 bases, with 16 bases left between them. The CDR3 DNA sequence: TGTGCCAGCTCACGTTCCCGGACAGAAAGCTCCTACGAGCAGTACTTC. The encoded protein is CASSRSRTESSYEQYF. Variable domain in full (rest from reference TRBV18 and TRBJ2-7): NAGVMQNPRHLVRRRGQEARLRCSPMKGHSHVYWYRQLPEEGLKFMVYLQKENIIDESGMPKERFSAEFPKEGPSILRIQQVVRGDSAAYFCASSRSRTESSYEQYFGPGTRLTVT.

V usage is TRBV28 and J usage is TRBJ1-1; 10 nucleotides align to TRBD1. With 5 bases clipped from V and 11 bases from J, the junction kept 14 bases outside the gene matches. Germline V gene lookup returns CDR1 MDHEN and CDR2 SYDVKM. The CDR3 is 15 amino acids. CDR3 loop: CASSRQGARQGNAFF. The CDR3 bases are TGTGCCAGCAGTCGACAGGGGGCGCGGCAGGGAAACGCTTTCTTT.

This clone was counted a few times. The chain links TRBV19 to TRBJ1-5, with D tentatively TRBD1 (6 bases). The CDR3 covers 16 residues. V shed 3 bases and J shed 5 bases, with 17 bases lying between them. Germline CDR1 is LNHDA and CDR2 is SQIVND (reference sequence). The CDR3 reads CASSILDRLFYQPQHF. The CDR3 coding sequence is TGTGCCAGTAGTATCTTGGACAGACTTTTTTATCAGCCCCAGCATTTT.

The chain uses TRBV11-2 and TRBJ1-2; a weak D match, TRBD1 (6 bases). Per germline, CDR1 SGHAT and CDR2 FQNNGV. V was clipped by 4 bases and J by 9 bases, with 21 bases between them. The CDR3 length is 15 residues. In DNA form, the CDR3 reads TGTGCCAGCAGCTCAGGAAGAGGACAGTCGGCGCGCTACACCTTC. It yields the protein CASSSGRGQSARYTF. Based on the CDR3 plus reference TRBV11-2 and TRBJ1-2, the full variable domain is EAGVAQSPRYKIIEKRQSVAFWCNPISGHATLYWYQQILGQGPKLLIQFQNNGVVDDSQLPKDRFSAERLKGVDSTLKIQPAKLEDSAVYLCASSSGRGQSARYTFGSGTRLTVV.

The chain carries TRBV18 and TRBJ2-5, with 8 bases that match TRBD1. Germline CDR1 is KGHSH and CDR2 is LQKENI. The CDR3 is 14 amino acids. The J segment lost 5 bases and the V segment lost 3 bases, leaving 5 bases of the junction unmatched. The CDR3 region has the DNA TGTGCCAGCTCACCGAGGACAGGGCACGAGACCCAGTACTTC. Encoded protein: CASSPRTGHETQYF.

The chain has TRBV18 and TRBJ1-2, with D possibly being TRBD1 (5 bases). Per the germline V gene, CDR1 is KGHSH and CDR2 is LQKENI. The V end was cut by 1 base, the J end by 3 bases, with 12 bases between. This CDR3 region has 15 residues. DNA for the CDR3: TGTGCCAGCTCACCACTCGGCCAGGGTGACTATGGCTACACCTTC. Translated, it gives CASSPLGQGDYGYTF.

This clone occurred a few times. The chain recombines TRBV19 with TRBJ1-1; 7 positions match TRBD1. The CDR3 is made up of 14 amino acids. Germline values: CDR1 LNHDA, CDR2 SQIVND (reference sequence). V trimming: 5 bases; J trimming: 5 bases; junction bases outside the gene matches: 8. The CDR3, as DNA: TGTGCCAGTAGTCGACAGGGTAGAGGGACTGAAGCTTTCTTT. Amino acids: CASSRQGRGTEAFF.

V is TRBV19 and J is TRBJ2-5; TRBD2 is a possible D gene (5 bases). The CDR3 totals 15 residues. The V gene's germline CDR1 is LNHDA and CDR2 SQIVND (reference sequence). Trimming removed 4 bases from V and 4 bases from J, with 16 bases in between. For the CDR3, the DNA is TGTGCCAGTAGTACCCGCCACACTGGAGGAGAGACCCAGTACTTC. It specifies CASSTRHTGGETQYF. Variable domain in full (rest from reference TRBV19 and TRBJ2-5): DGGITQSPKYLFRKEGQNVTLSCEQNLNHDAMYWYRQDPGQGLRLIYYSQIVNDFQKGDIAEGYSVSREKKESFPLTVTSAQKNPTAFYLCASSTRHTGGETQYFGPGTRLLVL.

This chain links TRBV20-1 with TRBJ2-1; 7 bases match TRBD2. Trimming cost V 3 bases and J 6 bases; bases outside gene matches: 14. CDR3 size: 16 residues. The V gene's germline CDR1 is DFQATT and CDR2 SNEGSKA (reference sequence). In nucleotides, the CDR3 is TGCAGTGCTAGTGGGGGTCGCGGGAGAGGTGCCAATGAGCAGTTCTTC. Translated, it gives CSASGGRGRGANEQFF.

The J gene is TRBJ1-1, the V gene TRBV7-2; 7 positions match TRBD1. The V gene end was trimmed by 1 base and the J gene end by 6 bases; junction bases not matched to a gene: 5. This CDR3 region has 14 residues. Germline values: CDR1 SGHTA, CDR2 FQGNSA. The DNA of the CDR3 is TGTGCCAGCAGCTTAGAGGTAGGGACAGCTGAAGCTTTCTTT. Protein sequence: CASSLEVGTAEAFF.

J is TRBJ2-6 and V is TRBV7-2, with a possible D match to TRBD2 (5 bases). CDR1 and CDR2 from the germline V gene are SGHTA and FQGNSA. This CDR3 spans 14 amino acids. V lost 11 bases to trimming and J lost 0 bases, with 11 bases between them. The CDR3 loop is CAAGVSSGANVLTF. The CDR3 nucleotides read TGTGCCGCGGGTGTATCCTCTGGGGCCAACGTCCTGACTTTC.